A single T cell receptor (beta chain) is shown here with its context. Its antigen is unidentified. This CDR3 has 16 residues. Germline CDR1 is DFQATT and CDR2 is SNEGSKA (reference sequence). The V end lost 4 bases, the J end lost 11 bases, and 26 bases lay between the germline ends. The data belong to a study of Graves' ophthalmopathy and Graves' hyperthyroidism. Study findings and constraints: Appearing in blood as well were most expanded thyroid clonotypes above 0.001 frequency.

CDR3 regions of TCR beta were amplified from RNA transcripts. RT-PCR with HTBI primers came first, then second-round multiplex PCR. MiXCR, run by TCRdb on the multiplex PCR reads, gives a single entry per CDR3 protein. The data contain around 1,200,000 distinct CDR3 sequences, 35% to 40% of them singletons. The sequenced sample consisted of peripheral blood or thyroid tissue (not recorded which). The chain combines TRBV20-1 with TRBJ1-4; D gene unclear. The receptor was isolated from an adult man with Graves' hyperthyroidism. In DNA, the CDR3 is TGCAGTGCTACCCTAGAGATCCGGAAATCTAATAGGAAACTGTTTTTT. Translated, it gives CSATLEIRKSNRKLFF.